This TCR beta chain was sequenced for a study of cytomegalovirus exposure and HLA in healthy donors. Study-wide results and caveats: Most TCR beta V segments were productive about 87% or about 30% of the time in an earlier analysis. TCR beta chains associated with HLA were, in a later analysis, more clonally expanded than equally common others. Listed as cytomegalovirus-associated were 150 or so TCR beta chains. TCR beta chain V- and J-gene trimming was linked, in a later analysis, to a missense variant in DCLRE1C.

It was with 60 Vbeta and 13 Jbeta primers that the PCR ran. Profiled with immunoSEQ multiplex PCR; TCRdb holds only in-frame clones, not every one. The sample has approximately 150,000 clones; approximately 72% are singletons. To note about this clone: What it binds is unknown.

V lost 5 bases to trimming and J lost 5 bases; unmatched junction nucleotides: 9. This CDR3 is 14 amino acids long. Germline V gene lookup returns CDR1 SNHLY and CDR2 FYNNEI. The chain links TRBV2 to TRBJ2-7; TRBD1 matches at 7 bases. Sample: PBMCs. This receptor was taken from a human donor in good health. The CDR3 DNA is TGTGCCAGCAGTCCACTGACAGGGCCCCACGAGCAGTACTTC. It yields the protein CASSPLTGPHEQYF.